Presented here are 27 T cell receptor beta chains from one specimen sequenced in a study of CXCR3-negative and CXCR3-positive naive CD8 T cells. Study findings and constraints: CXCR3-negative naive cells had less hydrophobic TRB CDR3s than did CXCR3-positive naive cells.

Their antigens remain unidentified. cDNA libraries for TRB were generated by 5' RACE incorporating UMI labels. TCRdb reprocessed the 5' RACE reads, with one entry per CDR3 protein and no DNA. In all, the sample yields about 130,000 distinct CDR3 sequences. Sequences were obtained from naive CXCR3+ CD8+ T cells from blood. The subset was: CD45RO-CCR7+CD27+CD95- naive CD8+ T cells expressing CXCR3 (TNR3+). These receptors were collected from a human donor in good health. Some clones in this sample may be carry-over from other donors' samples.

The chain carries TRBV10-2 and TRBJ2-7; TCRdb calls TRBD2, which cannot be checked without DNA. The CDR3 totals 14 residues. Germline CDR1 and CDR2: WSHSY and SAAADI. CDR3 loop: CASSGRESDYEQYF.

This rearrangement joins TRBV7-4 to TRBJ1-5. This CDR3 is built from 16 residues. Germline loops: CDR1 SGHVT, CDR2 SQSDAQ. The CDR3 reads CASSASWPDLLQPQHF.

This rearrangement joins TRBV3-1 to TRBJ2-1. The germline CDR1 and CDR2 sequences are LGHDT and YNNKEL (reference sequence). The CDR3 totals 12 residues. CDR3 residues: CASRQGYHEQFF.

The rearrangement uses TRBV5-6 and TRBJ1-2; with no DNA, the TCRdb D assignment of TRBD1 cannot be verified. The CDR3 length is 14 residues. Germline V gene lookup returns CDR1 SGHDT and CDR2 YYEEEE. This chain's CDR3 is CASSLLLRGAGYTF.

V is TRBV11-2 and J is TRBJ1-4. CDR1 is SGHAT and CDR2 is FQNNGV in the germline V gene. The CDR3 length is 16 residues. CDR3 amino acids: CASSFGDSGTNEKLFF. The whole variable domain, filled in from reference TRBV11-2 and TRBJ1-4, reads EAGVAQSPRYKIIEKRQSVAFWCNPISGHATLYWYQQILGQGPKLLIQFQNNGVVDDSQLPKDRFSAERLKGVDSTLKIQPAKLEDSAVYLCASSFGDSGTNEKLFFGSGTQLSVL.

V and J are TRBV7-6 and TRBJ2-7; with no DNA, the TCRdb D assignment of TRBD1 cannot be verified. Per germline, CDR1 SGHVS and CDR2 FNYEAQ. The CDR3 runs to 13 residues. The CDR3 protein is CASSRSGDVEQYF.

The CDR3 reads CASSQWEGDTGELFF. The gene calls are TRBV4-3 and TRBJ2-2; as DNA is missing, the TRBD2 call by TCRdb cannot be tested. Germline CDR1 and CDR2: LGHNA and YSLEER. The CDR3 is 15 residues long.

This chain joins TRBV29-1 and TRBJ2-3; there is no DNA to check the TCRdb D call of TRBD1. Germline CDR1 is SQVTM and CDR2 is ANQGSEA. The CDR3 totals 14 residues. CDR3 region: CSVRINQGPDTQYF.

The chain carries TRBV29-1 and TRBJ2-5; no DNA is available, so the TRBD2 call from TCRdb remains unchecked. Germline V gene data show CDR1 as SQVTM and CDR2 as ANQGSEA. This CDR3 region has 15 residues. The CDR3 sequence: CSVKGLAGGGETQYF.

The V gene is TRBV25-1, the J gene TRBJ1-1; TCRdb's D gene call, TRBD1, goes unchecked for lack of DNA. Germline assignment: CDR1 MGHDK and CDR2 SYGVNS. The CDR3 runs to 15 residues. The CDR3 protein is CASSESGGLNTEAFF.

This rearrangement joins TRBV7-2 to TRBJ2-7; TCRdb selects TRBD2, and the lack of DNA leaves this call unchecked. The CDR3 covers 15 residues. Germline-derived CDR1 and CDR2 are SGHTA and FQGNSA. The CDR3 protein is CASSKTRDYDYEQYF.

The chain's CDR3 is CASSNRGKYNEQFF. The chain has TRBV4-1 and TRBJ2-1; without DNA, the TCRdb call of TRBD1 cannot be checked. Germline values: CDR1 MGHRA, CDR2 YSYEKL. The CDR3 contains 14 residues.

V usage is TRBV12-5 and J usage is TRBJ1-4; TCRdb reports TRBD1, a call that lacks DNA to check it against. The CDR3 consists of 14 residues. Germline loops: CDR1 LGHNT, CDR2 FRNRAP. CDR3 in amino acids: CASDTGQINEKLFF.

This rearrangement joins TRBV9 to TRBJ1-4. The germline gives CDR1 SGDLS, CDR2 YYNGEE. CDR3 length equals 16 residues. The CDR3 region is CASSVGPESTNEKLFF.

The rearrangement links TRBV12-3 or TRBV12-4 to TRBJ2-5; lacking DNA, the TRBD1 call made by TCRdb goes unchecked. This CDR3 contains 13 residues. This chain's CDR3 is CASSDGPLGTQYF.

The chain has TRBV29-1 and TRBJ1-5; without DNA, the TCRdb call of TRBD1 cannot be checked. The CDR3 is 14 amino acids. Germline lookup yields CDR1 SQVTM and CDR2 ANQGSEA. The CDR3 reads CSVDSGQGGQPQHF. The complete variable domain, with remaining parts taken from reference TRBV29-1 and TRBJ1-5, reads SAVISQKPSRDICQRGTSLTIQCQVDSQVTMMFWYRQQPGQSLTLIATANQGSEATYESGFVIDKFPISRPNLTFSTLTVSNMSPEDSSIYLCSVDSGQGGQPQHFGDGTRLSIL.

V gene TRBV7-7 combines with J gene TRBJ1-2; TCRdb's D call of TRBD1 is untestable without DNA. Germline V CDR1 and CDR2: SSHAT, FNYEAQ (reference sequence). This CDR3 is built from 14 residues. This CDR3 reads CASSLDRGNYGYTF.

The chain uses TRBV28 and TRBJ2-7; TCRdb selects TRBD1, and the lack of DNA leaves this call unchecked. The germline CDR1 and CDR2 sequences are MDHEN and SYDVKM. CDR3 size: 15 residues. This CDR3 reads CASSFSPYTNYEQYF. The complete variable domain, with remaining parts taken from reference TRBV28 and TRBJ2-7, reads DVKVTQSSRYLVKRTGEKVFLECVQDMDHENMFWYRQDPGLGLRLIYFSYDVKMKEKGDIPEGYSVSREKKERFSLILESASTNQTSMYLCASSFSPYTNYEQYFGPGTRLTVT.

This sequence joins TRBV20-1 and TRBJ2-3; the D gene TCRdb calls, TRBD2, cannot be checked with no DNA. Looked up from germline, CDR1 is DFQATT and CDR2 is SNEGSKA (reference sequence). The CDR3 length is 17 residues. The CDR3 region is CSARDPRTSGPTDTQYF.

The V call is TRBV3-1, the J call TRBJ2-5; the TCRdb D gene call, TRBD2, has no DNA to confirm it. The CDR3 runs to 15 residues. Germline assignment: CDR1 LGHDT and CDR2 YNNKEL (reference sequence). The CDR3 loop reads CASSPTSGRSETQYF.

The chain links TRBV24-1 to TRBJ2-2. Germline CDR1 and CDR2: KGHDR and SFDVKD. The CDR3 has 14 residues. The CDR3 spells CATSDLWGTGELFF.

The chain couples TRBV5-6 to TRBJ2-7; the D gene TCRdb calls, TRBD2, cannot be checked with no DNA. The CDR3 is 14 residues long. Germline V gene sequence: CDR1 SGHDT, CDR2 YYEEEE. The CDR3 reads CASRAGGDTYEQYF.

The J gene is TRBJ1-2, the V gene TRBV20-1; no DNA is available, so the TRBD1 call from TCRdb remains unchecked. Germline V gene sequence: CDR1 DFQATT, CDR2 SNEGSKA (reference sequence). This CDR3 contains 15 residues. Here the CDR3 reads CSARALPPGTYGYTF.

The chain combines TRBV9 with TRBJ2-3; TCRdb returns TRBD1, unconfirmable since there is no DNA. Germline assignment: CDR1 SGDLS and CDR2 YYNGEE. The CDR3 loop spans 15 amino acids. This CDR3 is CASSVGGGRLDTQYF.

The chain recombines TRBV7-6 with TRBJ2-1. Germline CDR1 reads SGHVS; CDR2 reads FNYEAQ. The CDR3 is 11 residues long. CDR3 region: CASSLWNEQFF.

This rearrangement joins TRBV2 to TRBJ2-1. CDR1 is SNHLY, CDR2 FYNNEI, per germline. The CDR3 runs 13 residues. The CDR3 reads CASSELMPDEQFF.

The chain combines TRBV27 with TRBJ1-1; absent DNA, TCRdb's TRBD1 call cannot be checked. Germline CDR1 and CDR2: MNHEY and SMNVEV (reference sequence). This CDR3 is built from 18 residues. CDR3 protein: CASSLSASGTPWNTEAFF.